This T cell receptor beta chain was recorded in a study of blood T cell repertoires in COVID-19. Study-level information: T cells, B-cell-depleted T cells, or PBMCs supplied cDNA or gDNA.

Those who participated ranged in age from 18 to 89 years and resided in 20 to 30 US areas. Participant-given clinical history determined each cohort assignment. The ends were cut back, 4 bases at V and 10 bases at J, with 22 bases in the middle. The germline gives CDR1 SQVTM, CDR2 ANQGSEA. CDR3 length: 14 amino acids. Authors' analysis steps: Estimated nucleated cell counts came from reference gene primer amplification. The data were produced by immunoSEQ multiplex PCR, yet TCRdb's version contains in-frame clones alone and is incomplete. V and J calls plus clone size are reproduced from that table; the DNA served to infer D and trimming. This sample has about 210,000 clones, with approximately 81% found just once.

V and J are TRBV29-1 and TRBJ1-1; no clear D. Material for sequencing was PBMCs or T cells enriched from blood (not recorded which). This TCR derives from a woman between 50 and 59 years old with acute COVID-19. The CDR3 loop reads CSVAAGSDVRVAFF. As DNA, the CDR3 is TGCAGCGTTGCGGCGGGCTCCGATGTTCGGGTAGCTTTCTTT.